One and the same sample provided the 14 T cell receptor beta chains below, sequenced in a study of T-cell memory formation after mild COVID-19. In TCRdb, the 5' RACE reads were re-called with MiXCR into one record per CDR3 protein. The sample lists about 470,000 distinct CDR3 sequences, roughly 20% seen once, with about 12% in the top ten. The sequenced sample consisted of PBMCs or a T cell subset sorted from them (not recorded which). These receptor sequences come from an adult woman who had mild COVID-19 (a few samples of this study predate the infection). Cell type and time point are not known.

This clonotype has just a few counts. The CDR3 DNA sequence: TGCAGCGTTGACGTATCGGGCAAGCAGTTCTTC. Protein: CSVDVSGKQFF. This chain connects TRBV29-1 to TRBJ2-1, with D unclear. V was pared by 3 bases and J by 11 bases, with 11 bases between. Germline assignment: CDR1 SQVTM and CDR2 ANQGSEA. This CDR3 region has 11 residues.

This clonotype occurred once. The chain is built from TRBV28 and TRBJ1-1, with no clear D. Germline lookup yields CDR1 MDHEN and CDR2 SYDVKM. There are 14 residues in the CDR3. V was trimmed by 7 bases and J by 5 bases, leaving 17 bases between them. The CDR3 nucleotides read TGTGCCAGCACCAACACGCTCTCCCGGACTGAAGCTTTCTTT. This codes for CASTNTLSRTEAFF.

The rearrangement links TRBV12-3 or TRBV12-4 to TRBJ2-5, with D perhaps matching TRBD1 or TRBD2 (6 bases each). V was trimmed by 10 bases and J by 5 bases, leaving 20 bases between them. This CDR3 has 14 residues. The CDR3 protein is CATSGGGPWETQYF. The CDR3 bases are TGTGCCACCAGCGGTGGGGGGCCGTGGGAGACCCAGTACTTC.

This clonotype has just a few counts. This rearrangement joins TRBV18 to TRBJ2-1; 11 bases line up with TRBD1. V dropped 6 bases and J dropped 8; count of bases not matched to a gene: 6. Germline-derived CDR1 and CDR2 are KGHSH and LQKENI. The length of the CDR3 is 14 residues. The CDR3 reads CASSPGQGGDEQFF. The DNA of the CDR3 is TGTGCCAGCTCCCCGGGACAGGGGGGCGATGAGCAGTTCTTC.

The chain is built from TRBV20-1 and TRBJ2-3; D uncertain. The germline V gene has CDR1 DFQATT and CDR2 SNEGSKA (reference sequence). The CDR3 has 16 amino acids. V lost 0 bases and J 0 bases, leaving 13 bases between the germline ends. For the CDR3, the DNA is TGCAGTGCTAGAGATCGTTGGAGACACAGCACAGATACGCAGTATTTT. Translated, it gives CSARDRWRHSTDTQYF.

V gene TRBV24-1 combines with J gene TRBJ2-1, with 9 bases matching TRBD2. CDR3 length equals 16 residues. With V trimmed by 4 bases and J by 5 bases, 8 bases remained unmatched. Germline CDR1 KGHDR, CDR2 SFDVKD. CDR3 sequence reads: CATSDPTSGLNNEQFF. DNA for the CDR3: TGTGCCACCAGTGACCCCACTAGCGGGTTAAACAATGAGCAGTTCTTC.

The sample holds a few counts of this clonotype. The genes are TRBV7-3 and TRBJ2-3, with D unresolved. Germline CDR1 and CDR2: SGHTA and FQGTGA. Trimming removed 5 bases from V and 1 base from J, with 10 bases in between. This CDR3 contains 14 residues. CDR3 bases: TGTGCCAGCAGCCCGCAGGTGGGCACAGATACGCAGTATTTT. Translation: CASSPQVGTDTQYF.

The table lists this clonotype with a few counts. The J gene is TRBJ2-7, the V gene TRBV6-5, with D possibly being TRBD2 (6 bases). V was clipped by 6 bases and J by 6 bases, with 27 bases between them. The CDR3 is made up of 17 amino acids. Germline lookup yields CDR1 MNHEY and CDR2 SVGAGI. CDR3 in amino acids: CASRLTGTFDSSGEQYF. The DNA for the CDR3 is TGTGCCAGCAGATTAACCGGGACTTTCGACTCTAGTGGCGAGCAGTACTTC.

The V gene is TRBV19, the J gene TRBJ2-7, with 8 bases matching TRBD1. This CDR3 contains 15 residues. V was pared by 7 bases and J by 2 bases, with 10 bases of the junction left unmatched. From germline, CDR1 is LNHDA and CDR2 SQIVND (reference sequence). The CDR3 spells CASTTGDRPPYEQYF. CDR3 nucleotides: TGTGCCAGTACCACCGGGGACAGGCCGCCCTACGAGCAGTACTTC.

The rearrangement joins TRBV7-6 to TRBJ2-5; 9 bases map to TRBD1. With 6 bases clipped from V and 6 bases from J, the junction kept 11 bases outside the gene matches. The CDR3 runs 15 residues. Per germline, CDR1 SGHVS and CDR2 FNYEAQ. This chain's CDR3 is CASSHNTGGDKTQYF. The CDR3 DNA reads TGTGCCAGCAGTCATAATACAGGGGGCGATAAGACCCAGTACTTC. Filled out from reference TRBV7-6 and TRBJ2-5, the complete variable domain reads GAGVSQSPRYKVTKRGQDVALRCDPISGHVSLYWYRQALGQGPEFLTYFNYEAQQDKSGLPNDRFSAERPEGSISTLTIQRTEQRDSAMYRCASSHNTGGDKTQYFGPGTRLLVL.

This clonotype has only a few counts. The chain has TRBV15 and TRBJ2-2, with 7 positions matching TRBD1. J gave up 8 bases and V 0 bases, and 6 bases lay outside the gene matches. This CDR3 is built from 15 residues. Germline V gene data show CDR1 as LNHNV and CDR2 as YYDKDF (reference sequence). This CDR3 reads CATSREGQAGGELFF. The CDR3 DNA sequence: TGTGCCACCAGCAGAGAAGGACAGGCCGGGGGGGAGCTGTTTTTT.

The V call is TRBV12-3 or TRBV12-4, the J call TRBJ1-2; 7 bases match TRBD1. V lost 3 bases to trimming and J lost 0 bases; unmatched junction nucleotides: 10. The CDR3 covers 17 residues. The CDR3: CASSFYRGSLANYGYTF. The CDR3 DNA is TGTGCCAGCAGTTTTTACAGGGGATCTTTAGCTAACTATGGCTACACCTTC.

This clonotype was seen more than once but under ten times. This chain uses TRBV5-1 with TRBJ2-1; D may correspond to TRBD1 or TRBD2 (5 bases each). CDR1 and CDR2 from the germline V gene are SGHRS and YFSETQ. V lost 0 bases to trimming and J lost 7 bases, with 14 bases between them. This CDR3 is built from 15 residues. This CDR3 reads CASSLVGEFGNEQFF. CDR3 DNA sequence: TGCGCCAGCAGCTTGGTGGGGGAATTTGGGAATGAGCAGTTCTTC.

The V and J genes are TRBV6-1 and TRBJ2-7, with D possibly matching TRBD1 (6 bases). With 4 bases removed from V and 3 bases from J, the gap between germline ends came to 10 bases. Germline CDR1 and CDR2: MNHNS and SASEGT. There are 13 residues in the CDR3. The CDR3 DNA sequence: TGTGCCAGCAGTGCTGCAGGGGTCTACGAGCAGTACTTC. It translates to CASSAAGVYEQYF.